The clone carrying this T cell receptor (beta chain) showed up just once. Antigen unknown. The data originate from a study of T cell repertoires in cytomegalovirus infection. Study-level information: Both CMV infection and a matching HLA type were indicated by public TCR beta signatures.

Study observations and caveats: The study found HLA-C-restricted CMV-specific TCR beta clonotypes dominating the ex vivo response. Frequencies of public TCR beta families were cumulated, and this identified carriers of CMV plus the relevant HLA.

Using its own MiXCR run on the reads, TCRdb lists one record per CDR3 protein. This sample has about 300,000 distinct CDR3 sequences, with around 25% found just once. This TCR came from a human donor in good health (CMV status not recorded). Some clones in this sample may be carry-over from other donors' samples. Sequenced input: PBMCs.

The CDR3 coding sequence is TGTGCCAGCAGCTTAGTTCCGGGGAACTATGAGCAGTTCTTC. The encoded protein is CASSLVPGNYEQFF. The chain is built from TRBV11-2 and TRBJ2-1, with D tentatively TRBD2 (5 bases). Germline values: CDR1 SGHAT, CDR2 FQNNGV. Trimming took 1 base from V and 8 from J, leaving 12 bases between them. The CDR3 length is 14 residues.